This TCR beta chain derives from a study of T-cell reconstitution after alpha-beta-depleted transplantation in children. Trimming cost V 7 bases and J 6 bases; bases outside gene matches: 9. The CDR3 sequence is 15 residues long. Per germline, CDR1 LNHDA and CDR2 SQIVND (reference sequence). Library preparation (for TCRbeta) was performed with unique molecular identifiers. TCRdb independently ran MiXCR on the PCR reads; one entry per CDR3 protein. Counted here are 250,000 to 350,000 distinct CDR3 sequences, roughly 9.5% occurring once; the ten biggest clones make up about a tenth. The chain recombines TRBV19 with TRBJ1-4, with 9 bases lining up with TRBD1. The source was PBMCs from the stem cell graft donor, collected from the stem cell graft. The sequence was collected from a human donor who donated a stem cell graft to a child with SCID. The chain's CDR3 is CASKSTWDRDEKLFF. The CDR3, as DNA: TGTGCCAGTAAATCCACCTGGGACAGGGATGAAAAACTGTTTTTT.